The clone carrying this T cell receptor (beta chain) was seen more than once but under ten times. What it binds is unknown. 5'-RACE, quantitative and with molecular barcodes, yielded the TCR beta libraries. A single record per CDR3 protein comes from TCRdb applying MiXCR to the 5' RACE reads. Of about 840,000 distinct CDR3 sequences in the sample, about 12% were seen once. The sample originates from a study of CD8 T cells in ankylosing spondylitis. Study-wide findings and caveats: Disease-linked clones proved CD8+ and comparatively uncommon in peripheral blood. Within ankylosing spondylitis blood, a TCR beta motif made up of under 10 highly homologous variants appeared to be characteristic. Past research had described some motif variants in reactive arthritis synovial fluid and blood. As reported, disease-linked clones showed significant enrichment in matched ankylosing spondylitis synovial fluid.

Trimming cost V 4 bases and J 0 bases; bases outside gene matches: 5. The CDR3 runs to 16 residues. The germline CDR1 and CDR2 sequences are SGHRS and YFSETQ. The rearrangement uses TRBV5-1 and TRBJ2-2; 8 nucleotides line up with TRBD1. Sample: blood, either unsorted or a sorted T cell fraction (not recorded which). The receptor was isolated from a male donor with ankylosing spondylitis. The DNA for the CDR3 is TGCGCCAGCAGCCTACAGACAGGGGCGAACACCGGGGAGCTGTTTTTT. Protein sequence: CASSLQTGANTGELFF.